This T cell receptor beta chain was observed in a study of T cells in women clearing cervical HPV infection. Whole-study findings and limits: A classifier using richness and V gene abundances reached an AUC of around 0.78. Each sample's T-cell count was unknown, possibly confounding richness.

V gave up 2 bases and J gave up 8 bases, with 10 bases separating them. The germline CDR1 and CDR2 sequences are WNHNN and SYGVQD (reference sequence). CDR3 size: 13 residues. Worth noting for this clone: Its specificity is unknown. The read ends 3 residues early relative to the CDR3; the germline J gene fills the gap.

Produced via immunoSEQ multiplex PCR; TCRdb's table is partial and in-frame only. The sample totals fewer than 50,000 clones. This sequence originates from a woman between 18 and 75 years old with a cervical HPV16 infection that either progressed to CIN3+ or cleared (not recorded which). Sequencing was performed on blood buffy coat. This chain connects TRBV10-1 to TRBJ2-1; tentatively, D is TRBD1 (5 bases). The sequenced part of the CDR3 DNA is TGCGCCAGCAGTGAGCCTCCAGGGTATGAG. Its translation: CASSEPPGYE. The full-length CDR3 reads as CASSEPPGYEQFF.